The TCR beta chain under discussion was sequenced for a study of T cell repertoires in cytomegalovirus infection. Overall study: In public TCR beta signatures, there were indications of both CMV infection and matching HLA type. Findings and limits, study-wide: The study found HLA-C-restricted CMV-specific TCR beta clonotypes dominating the ex vivo response. Using cumulative public TCR beta family frequency, the authors identified those who carried CMV together with the relevant HLA.

The CDR3 totals 13 residues. V trimming: 1 base; J trimming: 14 bases; junction bases outside the gene matches: 9. CDR1 and CDR2 from the germline V gene are SQVTM and ANQGSEA. One entry per CDR3 protein results from TCRdb running MiXCR on the reads. This sample has 200,000 to 300,000 distinct CDR3 sequences, with around an eighth found just once. For this clonotype: What it binds is unknown.

The material sequenced was PBMCs. The clonotype was recovered from a human donor in good health (CMV status not recorded). Some clones in this sample may be carry-over from other donors' samples. The chain uses TRBV29-1 and TRBJ2-3; 10 nucleotides match TRBD1. CDR3 coding DNA: TGCAGCGTTGAAGTTGGAGGACAGGGGGATCCGTATTTT. This sequence encodes CSVEVGGQGDPYF.